This is a list of T cell receptor beta chains from one sample in a study of glioma-infiltrating T cells. One entry per CDR3 protein results from TCRdb running MiXCR on the multiplex PCR reads. The sample has more than 300,000 distinct CDR3 sequences, around 38% seen once. The sequenced sample was glioma tissue, nonneoplastic brain tissue, or PBMCs (not recorded which). The origin of the receptors is a human donor with low-grade glioma or glioblastoma, undergoing nonglioma brain surgery, or in good health (not recorded which). Each CDR3 is given without its conserved first and last residue. Each record gives: V gene, CDR3 protein.

V: TRBV7-2
CDR3: ASSFAFQETQY

V: TRBV4-3
CDR3: ASSPYWGAGDTQY

V: TRBV14
CDR3: ASSFTMTGGYT

V: TRBV27
CDR3: ASSWKGANEQY

V: TRBV7-9
CDR3: ASSLAEAGVTDTQY

V: TRBV12-3/TRBV12-4
CDR3: ASCPTGNPEAF

V: TRBV11-2
CDR3: ASSLVAARAYEQY

V: TRBV27
CDR3: ASRLVGGKETQY

V: TRBV20-1
CDR3: SARGWGGLSNEKLF

V: TRBV20-1
CDR3: SAREAGRTGELF

V: TRBV28
CDR3: ASNEGTYNSPLH

V: TRBV6-1
CDR3: ASSPGPTGYGYT

V: TRBV6-1
CDR3: ASSRAGDIQY

V: TRBV6-1
CDR3: ASIKNQGLNYGYT

V: TRBV20-1
CDR3: SARSTGEANSPLH

V: TRBV10-1
CDR3: ASSDWGRGTGELF

V: TRBV11-2
CDR3: VSSPTGLEAF

V: TRBV20-1
CDR3: SARGGTREQY

V: TRBV27
CDR3: ASRFQGGADTQY

V: TRBV4-1
CDR3: ASSQELAVNEQY

V: TRBV11-1
CDR3: ASSLGGLGSEQF

V: TRBV6-1
CDR3: ASSVGSYQPQH

V: TRBV28
CDR3: ASSPWGQGDTPFSGANVLT

V: TRBV20-1
CDR3: SARDGNSNQPQH

V: TRBV28
CDR3: ASTPHGLAEQY

V: TRBV7-9
CDR3: ASSPGRGVYGYT

V: TRBV15
CDR3: ATSRDLTAYEQY

V: TRBV4-3
CDR3: ASSQDPGKHYGYT

V: TRBV28
CDR3: ASSPPDRDNEQF

V: TRBV28
CDR3: ASSLLLGQGSYEQY

V: TRBV7-2
CDR3: ASSIYTGAGANVLT

V: TRBV7-3
CDR3: ASSLTGGRQDTQY

V: TRBV6-1
CDR3: ASRSGPSATYEQY

V: TRBV12-3/TRBV12-4
CDR3: ASSTEGRGTEAF

V: TRBV7-2
CDR3: ASSLGTGRNQPQH

V: TRBV6-6
CDR3: ASSYSQGSENTIY

V: TRBV7-9
CDR3: ASSSRENEQF

V: TRBV7-2
CDR3: ASSLSAFVYEQY

V: TRBV7-2
CDR3: ASSLLAGNPTDTQY

V: TRBV20-1
CDR3: SARDREAHKETQY

V: TRBV6-2/TRBV6-3
CDR3: ASSYSRISYNSPLH

V: TRBV20-1
CDR3: SARQGVDTEAF